This TCR beta chain is drawn from a study of CD8+ T cells in alopecia areata. This clone was seen only a few times. Its antigen remains unidentified. Study observations and caveats: An increase in clonality over normal scalp was evident in lesional scalp, especially alopecia totalis/universalis.

Extraction of RNA preceded its reverse transcription into cDNA, which served as the sequencing template. This table comes from immunoSEQ multiplex PCR, and its TCRdb copy is limited to in-frame clones, with some not included. The sample shows about 200,000 clones, roughly 57% of them seen only once. The TCR sequence derives from a human donor with alopecia areata. This material consisted of CD4+ T cells sorted from blood, taken at week 0.

The CDR3 region has the DNA TGCAGCGCTAGCGGCGCCGGGGATGAGCAGTTCTTC. Protein sequence: CSASGAGDEQFF. The chain employs TRBV29-1 and TRBJ2-1; 7 positions agree with TRBD2. The CDR3 totals 12 residues. Germline V gene sequence: CDR1 SQVTM, CDR2 ANQGSEA. V trimming: 7 bases; J trimming: 8 bases; junction bases outside the gene matches: 8.